Given below is one T cell receptor (beta chain) in context. The data originate from a study of CD8 T cells in Susac syndrome. A quantity of roughly 0.5 to 1 ug RNA underwent reverse transcription using random hexamers. TCRdb fed the immunoSEQ multiplex PCR reads into MiXCR, producing one record per CDR3 protein. Of some 140,000 distinct CDR3 sequences in the sample, just under 95% were seen once. Under recently defined diagnostic criteria, the patients with Susac syndrome qualified as having definite or probable disease. It was negative isolation that provided the CD8+ and CD4+ T cells, whereas TEMRA cells were enriched by FACS. The material sequenced was CD8+ T cells from PBMCs. This TCR derives from a human donor with Susac syndrome.

CDR3 DNA: TGTGCCAGCAGCTTTATCAGGACTTCTCTTAATGAGCAGTTCTTC. The encoded protein is CASSFIRTSLNEQFF. This chain uses TRBV7-9 with TRBJ2-1, with a weak D call TRBD2 (5 bases). The CDR3 length is 15 residues. The V and J ends lost 3 bases and 7 bases respectively, with 16 bases between them. The germline gives CDR1 SEHNR, CDR2 FQNEAQ (reference sequence).